This entry lists 7 T cell receptor beta chains sequenced from one sample in a study of CD8 T cells in Susac syndrome (dated by TCRdb to the late 2010s). Preparation of the library involved the immunoSEQ multiplex PCR assay. RNA was extracted with the RNeasy kit and roughly 0.45 to 1 ug was reverse transcribed using random hexamers. TCRdb handled the public reads itself, with Q25 trimming in fastp and clone calling in MiXCR, and kept productive beta chains. When rows share a CDR3 protein, they turn into one entry using the most common DNA and genes. Here the sample has nearly 70,000 distinct CDR3 sequences; approximately 95% occur a single time. The ten largest clones add up to roughly 0.24% of the sample. The source material was CD8+ T cells from PBMCs. Source of these receptors: a human donor in good health.

The V call is TRBV9, the J call TRBJ2-6; D remains unclear. The length of the CDR3 is 19 residues. Germline loops: CDR1 SGDLS, CDR2 YYNGEE. With 4 bases removed from V and 1 base from J, the gap between germline ends came to 21 bases. The CDR3 sequence is CASSPEVRRHLSGANVLTF. The CDR3 DNA is TGTGCCAGCAGCCCAGAAGTGAGGAGACATCTATCTGGGGCCAACGTCCTGACTTTC.

The chain couples TRBV7-9 to TRBJ2-3; TRBD2 matches 8 bases. This CDR3 contains 16 residues. After removal of 5 bases from V and 2 bases from J, the junction contained 9 bases not matched to a gene. Germline CDR1 is SEHNR and CDR2 is FQNEAQ (reference sequence). CDR3 sequence reads: CASSDVAGGATDTQYF. In DNA, the CDR3 is TGTGCCAGCAGCGACGTGGCGGGGGGTGCCACAGATACGCAGTATTTT.

The J gene is TRBJ2-7, the V gene TRBV27; D perhaps matches TRBD2 (7 bases). V dropped 6 bases and J dropped 4 bases, with 16 bases sitting between them. Germline CDR1 is MNHEY and CDR2 is SMNVEV (reference sequence). The CDR3 extends over 14 amino acids. The CDR3 DNA reads as TGTGCCAGCAGCCGGAGGGGGGGAGGGTACGAGCAGTACTTC. Its translation is CASSRRGGGYEQYF.

The V call is TRBV3-1, the J call TRBJ2-5; 9 positions agree with TRBD2. The CDR3 totals 15 residues. The V segment lost 2 bases and the J segment 4 bases; nucleotides outside the gene matches: 5. Germline CDR1 reads LGHDT; CDR2 reads YNNKEL (reference sequence). The CDR3 region has the DNA TGTGCCAGCAGCCAAACTGGGACTAGCTTAGAGACCCAGTACTTC. It encodes CASSQTGTSLETQYF.

The chain is built from TRBV4-2 and TRBJ2-5, with D perhaps assigned TRBD1 or TRBD2 (5 bases each). Germline V gene data show CDR1 as LGHNA and CDR2 as YNFKEQ. Deletions cut 2 bases from V and 5 bases from J, with 9 bases between. The CDR3 is 13 residues long. CDR3 loop: CASSQFREETQYF. Written as DNA, the CDR3 is TGTGCCAGCAGCCAATTCAGGGAGGAGACCCAGTACTTC.

The V gene is TRBV4-1, the J gene TRBJ1-2; 8 nucleotides align to TRBD1. Trimming at V came to 2 bases and at J to 6 bases, leaving 11 bases not matched to a gene. This CDR3 contains 16 residues. The germline gives CDR1 MGHRA, CDR2 YSYEKL. The CDR3 DNA sequence: TGCGCCAGCAGCCAACTGACCCCGACAGGGGAGCATGGCTACACCTTC. Its protein product is CASSQLTPTGEHGYTF.

This chain uses TRBV5-6 with TRBJ2-2; 9 bases agree with TRBD1. Germline V gene data show CDR1 as SGHDT and CDR2 as YYEEEE. Germline trimming cut 0 bases from V and 10 bases from J; bases unmatched to any gene: 7. The CDR3 is 15 amino acids. The CDR3: CASSLAGQGKEELFF. DNA of the CDR3: TGTGCCAGCAGCTTGGCGGGACAGGGTAAAGAGGAGCTGTTTTTT.